This entry lists 16 T cell receptor beta chains sequenced from one sample in a study of control samples from healthy donors and cancer patients. Clones were read by immunoSEQ multiplex PCR, and TCRdb kept only the in-frame ones, dropping some. The data show some 90,000 clones, with around nine tenths seen just once and 7.5% to 8% held by the top ten. Sequences were obtained from blood. The receptors originated from a woman aged 60 to 75 in good health.

The chain couples TRBV7-9 to TRBJ2-3; no clear D gene. The CDR3 has 14 amino acids. Trimming removed 5 bases from V and 2 bases from J, with 11 bases in between. CDR1 and CDR2 from the germline V gene are SEHNR and FQNEAQ (reference sequence). The CDR3 nucleotides read TGTGCCAGCAGCCGTCCGTCCGTCACAGATACGCAGTATTTT. Encoded protein: CASSRPSVTDTQYF.

This chain links TRBV19 with TRBJ1-1; D gene uncertain. Trimming stripped 1 base from V and 4 bases from J, with 10 bases between. Germline V lookup: CDR1 LNHDA, CDR2 SQIVND (reference sequence). The CDR3 is made up of 14 amino acids. The CDR3, as DNA: TGTGCCAGTAGTATAGCGCGGTTAGGCACTGAAGCTTTCTTT. The encoded protein is CASSIARLGTEAFF.

V usage is TRBV19 and J usage is TRBJ1-1; perhaps TRBD1 as D (5 bases). V gave up 11 bases and J gave up 6 bases, with 13 bases separating them. The germline V gene has CDR1 LNHDA and CDR2 SQIVND (reference sequence). This CDR3 has 11 amino acids. The DNA of the CDR3 is TGTGCCGCGTTCACAGGCGCTGAAGCTTTCTTT. Amino acid sequence: CAAFTGAEAFF.

The rearrangement links TRBV6-5 to TRBJ2-1; D remains ambiguous. V lost 10 bases and J 4 bases, leaving 14 bases between the germline ends. This CDR3 contains 13 residues. Per the germline V gene, CDR1 is MNHEY and CDR2 is SVGAGI. The CDR3 reads CAIQRTGYNEQFF. The CDR3 region has the DNA TGTGCCATCCAACGGACCGGGTACAATGAGCAGTTCTTC.

The rearrangement links TRBV27 to TRBJ1-2; 12 bases agree with TRBD1. Germline lookup yields CDR1 MNHEY and CDR2 SMNVEV (reference sequence). This CDR3 is 20 amino acids long. V was pared by 6 bases and J by 4 bases, with 21 bases of the junction left unmatched. The CDR3 loop is CASRYVVRDRGHGPTYGYTF. The CDR3 nucleotides are TGTGCCAGCAGATACGTCGTCCGGGACAGGGGGCATGGGCCTACCTATGGCTACACCTTC.

This chain uses TRBV9 with TRBJ2-1, with 8 bases identical to TRBD2. Germline values: CDR1 SGDLS, CDR2 YYNGEE. This CDR3 contains 15 residues. J lost 8 bases, V lost 2 bases, and 9 bases had no gene match. The CDR3 DNA is TGTGCCAGCAGCGTGGGCAGCGGGAGAGGGTATGAGCAGTTCTTC. It specifies CASSVGSGRGYEQFF.

V and J are TRBV5-1 and TRBJ2-7, with TRBD2 matching over 9 bases. The V gene end was trimmed by 0 bases and the J gene end by 2 bases; junction bases not matched to a gene: 6. CDR1 and CDR2 (germline): SGHRS, YFSETQ. This CDR3 comprises 16 residues. Here the CDR3 DNA reads TGCGCCAGCAGCTTGGCCTTGGCTAGCGGGACCTACGAGCAGTACTTC. This encodes CASSLALASGTYEQYF.

The chain is built from TRBV7-9 and TRBJ1-1, with D unresolved. The length of the CDR3 is 15 residues. Germline assignment: CDR1 SEHNR and CDR2 FQNEAQ (reference sequence). Trimming removed 5 bases at V and 1 base at J, with 14 bases between. The CDR3, as DNA: TGTGCCAGCAGCCTTTTGTGGAGTCCGAACACTGAAGCTTTCTTT. It codes for CASSLLWSPNTEAFF.

This sequence joins TRBV30 and TRBJ1-1, with TRBD1 as a possible D gene (5 bases). Per the germline V gene, CDR1 is GTSNPN and CDR2 is SVGIG (reference sequence). The CDR3 consists of 13 residues. The V and J ends lost 5 bases and 3 bases respectively, with 13 bases between them. In DNA form, the CDR3 reads TGTGCCTGGGGGAAGGGAGGGGACACTGAAGCTTTCTTT. Translating it yields CAWGKGGDTEAFF.

This chain links TRBV19 with TRBJ1-5, with 8 bases matching TRBD1. The V and J ends lost 7 bases and 7 bases, in that order; junction bases with no gene match: 6. The CDR3 sequence is 13 residues long. CDR1 LNHDA and CDR2 SQIVND come from the germline V gene (reference sequence). CDR3 region: CASNNYRGQPQHF. CDR3 nucleotides: TGTGCCAGTAATAACTACAGGGGGCAGCCCCAGCATTTT.

The chain is built from TRBV7-8 and TRBJ2-7, with 9 nucleotides matching TRBD2. Per the germline V gene, CDR1 is SGHVS and CDR2 is FQNEAQ. The V gene end was trimmed by 6 bases and the J gene end by 0 bases; junction bases not matched to a gene: 3. The CDR3 length is 14 residues. The CDR3 bases are TGTGCCAGCAGGAAAGCGGGAGGCTCCTACGAGCAGTACTTC. It translates to CASRKAGGSYEQYF.

The chain uses TRBV11-2 and TRBJ2-3, with 7 bases lining up with TRBD2. Germline V gene data show CDR1 as SGHAT and CDR2 as FQNNGV. The V segment lost 4 bases and the J segment 1 base; nucleotides outside the gene matches: 5. CDR3 length: 15 residues. For the CDR3, the DNA is TGTGCCAGCAGCTACCTCGCGGGGGGCACAGATACGCAGTATTTT. Protein product: CASSYLAGGTDTQYF. Drawing the rest from reference TRBV11-2 and TRBJ2-3, the complete variable domain is EAGVAQSPRYKIIEKRQSVAFWCNPISGHATLYWYQQILGQGPKLLIQFQNNGVVDDSQLPKDRFSAERLKGVDSTLKIQPAKLEDSAVYLCASSYLAGGTDTQYFGPGTRLTVL.

This rearrangement joins TRBV12-3 or TRBV12-4 to TRBJ2-7; D is unresolved. V lost 0 bases, J lost 6 bases, and 6 bases lay in between. CDR3 size: 12 residues. For the CDR3, the DNA is TGTGCCAGCAGTTTAGCAGGGATCGAGCAGTACTTC. This encodes CASSLAGIEQYF.

In the case of this clone: The sample has other DNA sequences that encode this CDR3 too. The chain recombines TRBV2 with TRBJ1-5; 8 nucleotides line up with TRBD1. The CDR3 consists of 13 residues. CDR1 is SNHLY and CDR2 is FYNNEI in the germline V gene. V was clipped by 6 bases and J by 6 bases; unmatched bases: 4. Here the CDR3 DNA reads TGTGCCAGCAGCGACAGGGGTGGTCAGCCCCAGCATTTT. It specifies CASSDRGGQPQHF.

This rearrangement joins TRBV5-6 to TRBJ1-1, with D perhaps matching TRBD1 (5 bases). Germline loops: CDR1 SGHDT, CDR2 YYEEEE. The CDR3 runs 14 residues. V lost 2 bases to trimming and J lost 2 bases, with 10 bases between them. The DNA of the CDR3 is TGTGCCAGCAGCTTCAGGGTTAGAAACACTGAAGCTTTCTTT. This encodes CASSFRVRNTEAFF.

The rearrangement uses TRBV19 and TRBJ2-7; either TRBD1 or TRBD2 may fit D (5 bases each). The ends were cut back, 4 bases at V and 0 bases at J, with 7 bases in the middle. Germline V gene data show CDR1 as LNHDA and CDR2 as SQIVND (reference sequence). The CDR3 covers 13 residues. The CDR3 region is CASSRDHSYEQYF. The CDR3 DNA reads as TGTGCCAGTAGTAGGGACCACTCCTACGAGCAGTACTTC.